The 5 T cell receptor beta chains listed next were all sequenced from one sample in a study of blood T cell repertoires in COVID-19. The protocol was immunoSEQ multiplex PCR, while the TCRdb copy is restricted to in-frame clones and leaves out a portion. The data show some 25,000 clones, with nearly 90% seen just once and 11% held by the top ten. The sequenced sample consisted of peripheral blood. Receptors were obtained from a man aged 65-85 years with acute or convalescent COVID-19.

The genes are TRBV28 and TRBJ2-7, with TRBD2 matching over 11 bases. Germline values: CDR1 MDHEN, CDR2 SYDVKM. The CDR3 runs 15 residues. J gave up 0 bases and V 5 bases, and 3 bases lay outside the gene matches. The CDR3 nucleotides are TGTGCCAGCAGTGACACTAGCGGGAGCTCCTACGAGCAGTACTTC. This encodes CASSDTSGSSYEQYF.

V gene TRBV10-3 combines with J gene TRBJ1-1; TRBD1 matches at 7 bases. The CDR3 runs to 14 residues. CDR1 and CDR2 (germline): ENHRY, SYGVKD. V dropped 3 bases and J dropped 1; count of bases not matched to a gene: 2. CDR3 DNA: TGTGCCATCAGTGATCGGACAGGGAACACTGAAGCTTTCTTT. This gives the protein CAISDRTGNTEAFF.

This chain joins TRBV7-2 and TRBJ1-2, with a weak D call TRBD1 (5 bases). This CDR3 has 12 amino acids. CDR1 SGHTA and CDR2 FQGNSA come from the germline V gene. V lost 5 bases to trimming and J lost 8 bases, with 12 bases between them. The CDR3 region has the DNA TGTGCCAGCAGCCGGTACGGGGGAGGCTACACCTTC. It translates to CASSRYGGGYTF.

The gene calls are TRBV28 and TRBJ1-1, with 9 bases aligning to TRBD1. Germline V CDR1 and CDR2: MDHEN, SYDVKM. The CDR3 length is 13 residues. V gave up 8 bases and J gave up 8 bases; unmatched junction bases: 9. This CDR3 reads CASVNTGGREAFF. CDR3 nucleotide sequence: TGTGCCAGCGTAAACACAGGGGGCAGGGAAGCTTTCTTT.

This chain connects TRBV7-3 to TRBJ2-5; TRBD1 matches 7 bases. After removal of 3 bases from V and 3 bases from J, the junction contained 1 base not matched to a gene. The germline gives CDR1 SGHTA, CDR2 FQGTGA. There are 13 residues in the CDR3. The CDR3 DNA follows: TGTGCCAGCAGCTTCGGACAGGAAGAGACCCAGTACTTC. It specifies CASSFGQEETQYF.